A single T cell receptor beta chain is shown here with its context. Its specificity is not known. PCR was performed using 60 Vbeta and 13 Jbeta primers. Measured with immunoSEQ multiplex PCR; TCRdb has only the in-frame clones, and not every one. The data contain some 200,000 clones, around 70% of them singletons. This sample was included in a study of cytomegalovirus exposure and HLA in healthy donors. General study findings and limits: A few CMV-associated chains were confirmed in vitro to be specific for CMV antigens. The authors enumerated some 160 TCR beta chains as linked to cytomegalovirus. Reports state that TCR beta sequences accurately predicted most subjects' HLA-A and HLA-B alleles.

J was trimmed by 4 bases and V by 5 bases; bases with no gene match: 8. This CDR3 is built from 15 residues. Germline loops: CDR1 MNHEY, CDR2 SVGAGI. The clonotype comes from a man aged 35 to 55 in good health and CMV-seropositive. The sequencing sample was made of PBMCs. V usage is TRBV6-5 and J usage is TRBJ2-1; 7 bases agree with TRBD1. The CDR3 loop is CASSRPDREYNEQFF. For the CDR3, the DNA is TGTGCCAGCAGTCGCCCTGACAGGGAGTACAATGAGCAGTTCTTC.